A single sample gave rise to the 5 T cell receptor beta chains below, sequenced in a study of beta chain features in type 1 diabetes. Sequencing targeted expressed TCRB transcripts, as all isolated RNA had been reverse transcribed. Sequenced by immunoSEQ multiplex PCR; TCRdb stores in-frame clones only, minus some. The table records about 350,000 clones, around 19% of them present only once. Material for sequencing was naive CD4+ T cells from blood. The receptors come from a young woman in good health.

J is TRBJ2-2 and V is TRBV29-1; possibly TRBD1 for D (6 bases). Germline V gene lookup returns CDR1 SQVTM and CDR2 ANQGSEA. The CDR3 runs 14 residues. V was clipped by 1 base and J by 4 bases, with 10 bases between them. CDR3 loop: CSVEVQGRTGELFF. The CDR3, as DNA: TGCAGCGTTGAAGTACAGGGACGCACCGGGGAGCTGTTTTTT.

This chain connects TRBV30 to TRBJ2-3; 10 bases agree with TRBD2. From germline, CDR1 is GTSNPN and CDR2 SVGIG (reference sequence). The CDR3 is made up of 17 amino acids. Losses at the gene ends were 0 bases for V and 2 bases for J; bases not matched to a gene: 8. CDR3 in amino acids: CAWSVMRTSGLTDTQYF. CDR3 in DNA: TGTGCCTGGAGTGTAATGAGGACTAGCGGCCTCACAGATACGCAGTATTTT.

Concerning this clone itself: Its ends do not fully match the called genes, so a read error is possible. The chain is built from TRBV4-1 and TRBJ2-7; possibly TRBD1 for D (6 bases). This CDR3 comprises 13 residues. Germline loops: CDR1 MGHRA, CDR2 YSYEKL. The CDR3 nucleotides are TGCGCCAGCAGCCGCACCTCAGGGGAACCTCTCCTTTTC. Its translation is CASSRTSGEPLLF.

J is TRBJ2-3 and V is TRBV7-2; possible D gene TRBD2, 7 bases. Per the germline V gene, CDR1 is SGHTA and CDR2 is FQGNSA. V shed 4 bases and J shed 2 bases, with 22 bases lying between them. CDR3 size: 18 residues. CDR3: CASSSDGRGGGPTDTQYF. The CDR3 DNA sequence: TGTGCCAGCAGCTCCGACGGCAGAGGGGGGGGACCCACAGATACGCAGTATTTT. The complete variable domain, with remaining parts taken from reference TRBV7-2 and TRBJ2-3, reads GAGVSQSPSNKVTEKGKDVELRCDPISGHTALYWYRQSLGQGLEFLIYFQGNSAPDKSGLPSDRFSAERTGGSVSTLTIQRTQQEDSAVYLCASSSDGRGGGPTDTQYFGPGTRLTVL.

This clone was seen only a few times. V is TRBV14 and J is TRBJ2-7; no clear D gene. Germline CDR1 reads SGHDN; CDR2 reads FVKESK. The CDR3 spans 16 residues. V was pared by 6 bases and J by 5 bases, with 23 bases between. The CDR3 nucleotides read TGTGCCAGCAGTCACTTACTGAGAGGAAAGATCCACGAGCAGTACTTC. Amino acids: CASSHLLRGKIHEQYF.